This TCR beta chain was identified during a study of T cell responses to AZD1222 COVID-19 vaccine. This CDR3 region has 12 residues. V dropped 2 bases and J dropped 5 bases, with 7 bases sitting between them. Germline assignment: CDR1 SGHRS and CDR2 YFSETQ. The protocol was immunoSEQ multiplex PCR, while the TCRdb copy is restricted to in-frame clones and leaves out a portion. Of some 180,000 clones in the sample, 94% were seen once. The chain recombines TRBV5-1 with TRBJ2-5; D is uncertain. The sequence came from an adult who received the AZD1222 COVID-19 vaccine. Source: peripheral blood, taken 28 days after the second AZD1222 dose. CDR3 sequence: CASSFELETQYF. CDR3 DNA: TGCGCCAGCAGCTTTGAATTGGAGACCCAGTACTTC.